The 31 T cell receptor beta chains below all came from one sample that was sequenced in a study of T cells in Graves' hyperthyroidism and ophthalmopathy. Researchers took RNA transcripts and amplified the TCR beta CDR3 regions from them. The TCR CDR3 was amplified in a first-round RT-PCR using the HTBI primer set. MiXCR, run by TCRdb on the multiplex PCR reads, gives a single entry per CDR3 protein. This table has hundreds of thousands of distinct CDR3 sequences, more than 20% appearing once. The specimen sequenced was blood. These receptors were taken from a man aged 25 to 40 with Graves' ophthalmopathy.

At least ten counts were recorded for this clonotype. The chain has TRBV30 and TRBJ1-2; D unresolved. Germline CDR1 is GTSNPN and CDR2 is SVGIG (reference sequence). CDR3 size: 13 residues. V was pared by 2 bases and J by 2 bases, with 9 bases between. CDR3 sequence (DNA): TGTGCCTGGAGTCAGGCGACAAACTATGGCTACACCTTC. This gives the protein CAWSQATNYGYTF.

The chain employs TRBV18 and TRBJ2-7, with a tentative D call TRBD1 (5 bases). CDR3 length: 14 amino acids. Trimming took 2 bases from V and 4 from J, leaving 12 bases between them. Germline-derived CDR1 and CDR2 are KGHSH and LQKENI. This CDR3 is CASSPETASYEQYF. DNA for the CDR3: TGTGCCAGCTCACCAGAGACAGCCTCGTACGAGCAGTACTTC.

This clonotype turned up a few times. V gene TRBV27 combines with J gene TRBJ2-1; 10 positions agree with TRBD2. The CDR3 totals 15 residues. Losses at the gene ends were 0 bases for V and 9 bases for J; bases not matched to a gene: 5. Germline V CDR1 and CDR2: MNHEY, SMNVEV (reference sequence). Here the CDR3 DNA reads TGTGCCAGCAGTTTATCGCCTAGCGGGAGCGTTGAGCAGTTCTTC. Its translation is CASSLSPSGSVEQFF.

This clonotype was seen a few times. The V gene is TRBV4-2, the J gene TRBJ2-2; TRBD2 aligns across 7 bases. The CDR3 consists of 17 residues. Per the germline V gene, CDR1 is LGHNA and CDR2 is YNFKEQ. V lost 0 bases and J lost 5; bases outside the gene matches: 9. For the CDR3, the DNA is TGTGCCAGCAGCCAAGAAGTCTCGGCGGGAGAGACCGGGGAGCTGTTTTTT. It translates to CASSQEVSAGETGELFF.

The chain employs TRBV6-2 or TRBV6-3 and TRBJ1-5; D perhaps matches TRBD1 (5 bases). CDR3 length equals 14 residues. V gave up 8 bases and J gave up 6 bases, with 17 bases separating them. Per the germline V gene, CDR1 is MNHEY and CDR2 is SVGEGT. This CDR3 is CASGEGQGGQPQHF. CDR3 sequence (DNA): TGTGCCAGCGGCGAGGGGCAGGGCGGTCAGCCCCAGCATTTT.

This clonotype was counted a few times. The J gene is TRBJ2-5, the V gene TRBV24-1; no clear D gene. There are 15 residues in the CDR3. CDR1 KGHDR and CDR2 SFDVKD come from the germline V gene. Trimming shortened V by 2 bases and J by 7 bases, and 16 bases separated the two germline ends. In nucleotides, the CDR3 is TGTGCCACCAGTGATTCCAGCAGGCCAGGACGGACCCAGTACTTC. Its translation: CATSDSSRPGRTQYF.

The J gene is TRBJ2-1, the V gene TRBV7-9; D is uncertain. V was shortened by 5 bases and J by 8 bases, with 13 bases between the two germline ends. The CDR3 loop spans 13 amino acids. The germline gives CDR1 SEHNR, CDR2 FQNEAQ (reference sequence). CDR3 sequence reads: CASSPRGLHEQFF. The CDR3 nucleotides are TGTGCCAGCAGCCCCCGCGGTCTCCATGAGCAGTTCTTC.

This clonotype was found a few times. CDR3 protein: CASSLAPGLAGGRSSYEQYF. In DNA form, the CDR3 reads TGTGCCAGCAGCTTAGCTCCCGGACTAGCGGGAGGAAGGTCCTCCTACGAGCAGTACTTC. The chain employs TRBV7-8 and TRBJ2-7; 14 bases match TRBD2. Unmatched junction bases numbered 10, after V lost 0 bases and J lost 0 bases. CDR1 and CDR2 from the germline V gene are SGHVS and FQNEAQ. This CDR3 has 20 residues.

V and J are TRBV4-3 and TRBJ2-1; 8 nucleotides agree with TRBD1. This CDR3 region has 15 residues. V was clipped by 1 base and J by 1 base; unmatched bases: 0. Looked up from germline, CDR1 is LGHNA and CDR2 is YSLEER. CDR3 coding DNA: TGCGCCAGCAGCCAAGGGACAGGGTCCTACAATGAGCAGTTCTTC. Amino acids: CASSQGTGSYNEQFF.

This sequence joins TRBV18 and TRBJ1-2; no definite D call. The CDR3 runs 17 residues. Germline V gives CDR1 KGHSH, CDR2 LQKENI. V was trimmed by 6 bases and J by 0 bases, leaving 20 bases between them. The CDR3 coding sequence is TGTGCCAGCTCTAACCTTCAGGACGGACCAGCTAACTATGGCTACACCTTC. Residues: CASSNLQDGPANYGYTF.

This clonotype was seen a few times. This chain connects TRBV4-1 to TRBJ2-7; 8 bases line up with TRBD2. V was pared by 10 bases and J by 0 bases, with 8 bases of the junction left unmatched. Germline CDR1 MGHRA, CDR2 YSYEKL. This CDR3 comprises 14 residues. CDR3 sequence (DNA): TGCGCCACTCGAGCGGGAGTCCTCTCCTACGAGCAGTACTTC. Translated, it gives CATRAGVLSYEQYF.

The chain carries TRBV20-1 and TRBJ2-7; possible D gene TRBD2, 5 bases. In germline, CDR1 is DFQATT, CDR2 SNEGSKA (reference sequence). This CDR3 has 15 amino acids. V was cut by 0 bases and J by 2 bases, with 14 bases left in between. Written as DNA, the CDR3 is TGCAGTGCTAGAGATCGTCGGGGTATAGCCTACGAGCAGTACTTC. Amino acid sequence: CSARDRRGIAYEQYF.

This clonotype has only a few counts. The chain links TRBV20-1 to TRBJ2-3, with D perhaps matching TRBD2 (5 bases). The CDR3 loop spans 13 amino acids. Germline V gene sequence: CDR1 DFQATT, CDR2 SNEGSKA (reference sequence). Trimming cost V 0 bases and J 7 bases, with 11 bases left between them. The CDR3 nucleotides are TGCAGTGCTAGAGATTCTTTAGCGAATACGCAGTATTTT. It yields the protein CSARDSLANTQYF.

In regard to this clonotype: A clone one base away is much larger, so this may be a read error. The V and J genes are TRBV28 and TRBJ1-3; no clear D gene. The CDR3 has 14 residues. Germline V gives CDR1 MDHEN, CDR2 SYDVKM. CDR3 nucleotide sequence: TGTACCAGCGTCGACCCAGGCTCTGGAAACACCATATATTTT. Encoded protein: CTSVDPGSGNTIYF.

This clonotype has only a few counts. V gene TRBV5-1 combines with J gene TRBJ2-1; weak D call: TRBD2 (5 bases). The CDR3 has 16 residues. Trimming took 0 bases from V and 0 from J, leaving 10 bases between them. Germline loops: CDR1 SGHRS, CDR2 YFSETQ. CDR3 loop: CASSLGESPSYNEQFF. The CDR3 DNA follows: TGCGCCAGCAGCTTGGGGGAGTCTCCCTCCTACAATGAGCAGTTCTTC.

Only a few counts were recorded for this clonotype. V gene TRBV5-6 combines with J gene TRBJ2-1; D is perhaps TRBD2 (6 bases). Germline loops: CDR1 SGHDT, CDR2 YYEEEE. The CDR3 length is 15 residues. Trimming pared 0 bases from V and 4 bases from J, leaving 11 bases between. The CDR3 here is CASSLGGERYNEQFF. As DNA, the CDR3 is TGTGCCAGCAGCTTGGGCGGGGAACGGTACAATGAGCAGTTCTTC. Supplemented by reference TRBV5-6 and TRBJ2-1, the full variable domain reads DAGVTQSPTHLIKTRGQQVTLRCSPKSGHDTVSWYQQALGQGPQFIFQYYEEEERQRGNFPDRFSGHQFPNYSSELNVNALLLGDSALYLCASSLGGERYNEQFFGPGTRLTVL.

The V call is TRBV2, the J call TRBJ1-2; 8 positions agree with TRBD1. Germline CDR1 and CDR2: SNHLY and FYNNEI. Trimming cost V 7 bases and J 0 bases; bases outside gene matches: 4. The CDR3 length is 14 residues. The CDR3, as DNA: TGTGCCAGCATTATGACAGGGGCTAACTATGGCTACACCTTC. Its translation is CASIMTGANYGYTF.

Here the CDR3 reads CASSPRGPGTDTQYF. The CDR3 bases are TGTGCCAGCAGTCCCAGGGGGCCGGGCACAGATACGCAGTATTTT. The rearrangement links TRBV28 to TRBJ2-3; TRBD1 matches at 8 bases. The CDR3 covers 15 residues. V shed 5 bases, J shed 1 base, and the junction held 5 bases outside the gene matches. From germline, CDR1 is MDHEN and CDR2 SYDVKM.

This clonotype showed up just a few times. V gene TRBV7-9 combines with J gene TRBJ2-3; TRBD2 matches 12 bases. The CDR3 has 18 amino acids. Unmatched junction bases numbered 8, after V lost 4 bases and J lost 0 bases. In germline, CDR1 is SEHNR, CDR2 FQNEAQ (reference sequence). CDR3 protein: CASSSPTSGSQSTDTQYF. The CDR3 coding sequence is TGTGCCAGCAGCTCTCCGACTAGCGGGAGCCAAAGCACAGATACGCAGTATTTT.

The genes are TRBV29-1 and TRBJ2-7; unclear D gene. This CDR3 has 15 amino acids. V dropped 0 bases and J dropped 6 bases, with 18 bases sitting between them. Germline V lookup: CDR1 SQVTM, CDR2 ANQGSEA. CDR3 amino acids: CSVEDRVNILSEQYF. DNA for the CDR3: TGCAGCGTTGAAGATCGGGTGAATATACTCTCCGAGCAGTACTTC.

The genes are TRBV5-1 and TRBJ2-2, with TRBD2 identical over 8 bases. Trimming cost V 4 bases and J 1 base; bases outside gene matches: 6. The CDR3 length is 16 residues. Germline lookup yields CDR1 SGHRS and CDR2 YFSETQ. CDR3 protein: CASSVELAVNTGELFF. The CDR3 DNA follows: TGCGCCAGCAGCGTGGAACTAGCGGTGAACACCGGGGAGCTGTTTTTT.

This clonotype occurred many times. This sequence joins TRBV28 and TRBJ2-7, with a tentative D call TRBD1 (6 bases). The germline V gene encodes CDR1 MDHEN and CDR2 SYDVKM. This CDR3 spans 14 amino acids. V was cut by 7 bases and J by 7 bases, with 20 bases left in between. The CDR3 DNA reads as TGTGCCAGCAACTCCGTTACAGGGCTGAGAGAGCAGTACTTC. This sequence encodes CASNSVTGLREQYF.

In its sample, this clonotype was seen a few times. The chain employs TRBV20-1 and TRBJ2-5; D possibly matches TRBD1 or TRBD2 (7 bases each). CDR3 length equals 14 residues. CDR1 and CDR2 from the germline V gene are DFQATT and SNEGSKA (reference sequence). The V end lost 1 base, the J end lost 4 bases, and 13 bases lay between the germline ends. The CDR3 here is CSARGGRGRETQYF. CDR3 nucleotides: TGCAGTGCTAGAGGTGGGAGGGGGCGAGAGACCCAGTACTTC.

This clonotype was seen many times. V gene TRBV2 combines with J gene TRBJ2-3, with a weak D call TRBD1 (6 bases). V was clipped by 3 bases and J by 6 bases, with 7 bases between them. Germline V lookup: CDR1 SNHLY, CDR2 FYNNEI. The CDR3 is 12 amino acids. The CDR3 spells CASSEGADTQYF. The CDR3 region has the DNA TGTGCCAGCAGTGAGGGGGCGGATACGCAGTATTTT.

This clonotype was seen only a few times. The chain has TRBV15 and TRBJ2-5; no clear D gene. This CDR3 has 13 amino acids. Deletions cut 3 bases from V and 5 bases from J, with 10 bases between. CDR1 LNHNV and CDR2 YYDKDF come from the germline V gene (reference sequence). The CDR3 protein is CATSRGPAETQYF. The CDR3, as DNA: TGTGCCACCAGCAGGGGCCCTGCGGAGACCCAGTACTTC. Variable domain in full (rest from reference TRBV15 and TRBJ2-5): DAMVIQNPRYQVTQFGKPVTLSCSQTLNHNVMYWYQQKSSQAPKLLFHYYDKDFNNEADTPDNFQSRRPNTSFCFLDIRSPGLGDTAMYLCATSRGPAETQYFGPGTRLLVL.

The chain combines TRBV15 with TRBJ1-3; D may be TRBD1 (6 bases). The CDR3 has 18 amino acids. Germline CDR1 and CDR2: LNHNV and YYDKDF (reference sequence). V lost 0 bases to trimming and J lost 0 bases, with 15 bases between them. CDR3 region: CATSRDQPGANSGNTIYF. The CDR3 DNA follows: TGTGCCACCAGCAGAGATCAACCAGGGGCAAACTCTGGAAACACCATATATTTT. The whole variable domain, filled in from reference TRBV15 and TRBJ1-3, reads DAMVIQNPRYQVTQFGKPVTLSCSQTLNHNVMYWYQQKSSQAPKLLFHYYDKDFNNEADTPDNFQSRRPNTSFCFLDIRSPGLGDTAMYLCATSRDQPGANSGNTIYFGEGSWLTVV.

This chain uses TRBV20-1 with TRBJ1-2, with 7 bases identical to TRBD1. Germline values: CDR1 DFQATT, CDR2 SNEGSKA (reference sequence). The CDR3 length is 15 residues. V shed 5 bases and J 8 bases; nucleotides not matched to a gene: 17. The CDR3 sequence is CSAPPPGRGSMGYTF. The CDR3 DNA sequence: TGCAGTGCTCCACCGCCTGGCAGGGGGTCTATGGGCTACACCTTC.

The CDR3 DNA sequence: TGTGCCAGTAGTTCCCGGACAGTCAAGCAAGAGACCCAGTACTTC. It is translated as CASSSRTVKQETQYF. The gene calls are TRBV19 and TRBJ2-5, with D possibly being TRBD1 (6 bases). Germline V gene lookup returns CDR1 LNHDA and CDR2 SQIVND (reference sequence). V dropped 5 bases and J dropped 2 bases, with 15 bases sitting between them. The CDR3 length is 15 residues.

The table lists this clonotype with many counts. The J gene is TRBJ2-3, the V gene TRBV6-1; 12 nucleotides agree with TRBD2. CDR1 MNHNS and CDR2 SASEGT come from the germline V gene. With V trimmed by 8 bases and J by 4 bases, 13 bases remained unmatched. The CDR3 has 17 amino acids. CDR3 coding DNA: TGTGCCAGCTCTCCGACTAGCGGGAGACGAACGGCAGATACGCAGTATTTT. Protein: CASSPTSGRRTADTQYF.

The chain combines TRBV20-1 with TRBJ2-5, with 14 positions matching TRBD2. Germline loops: CDR1 DFQATT, CDR2 SNEGSKA (reference sequence). This CDR3 is 17 amino acids long. Unmatched junction bases numbered 13, after V lost 6 bases and J lost 4 bases. CDR3: CSARTSGRLLGRETQYF. The DNA of the CDR3 is TGCAGTGCCAGGACTAGCGGGAGGCTCTTGGGTCGAGAGACCCAGTACTTC.

The V and J genes are TRBV5-4 and TRBJ2-5; the match to TRBD2 covers 7 bases. This CDR3 has 12 amino acids. Trimming at V came to 4 bases and at J to 6 bases, leaving 3 bases not matched to a gene. The germline V gene encodes CDR1 SGHNT and CDR2 YYREEE (reference sequence). CDR3 DNA sequence: TGTGCCAGCAGCGGGGGGGGACAGACCCAGTACTTC. This sequence encodes CASSGGGQTQYF.